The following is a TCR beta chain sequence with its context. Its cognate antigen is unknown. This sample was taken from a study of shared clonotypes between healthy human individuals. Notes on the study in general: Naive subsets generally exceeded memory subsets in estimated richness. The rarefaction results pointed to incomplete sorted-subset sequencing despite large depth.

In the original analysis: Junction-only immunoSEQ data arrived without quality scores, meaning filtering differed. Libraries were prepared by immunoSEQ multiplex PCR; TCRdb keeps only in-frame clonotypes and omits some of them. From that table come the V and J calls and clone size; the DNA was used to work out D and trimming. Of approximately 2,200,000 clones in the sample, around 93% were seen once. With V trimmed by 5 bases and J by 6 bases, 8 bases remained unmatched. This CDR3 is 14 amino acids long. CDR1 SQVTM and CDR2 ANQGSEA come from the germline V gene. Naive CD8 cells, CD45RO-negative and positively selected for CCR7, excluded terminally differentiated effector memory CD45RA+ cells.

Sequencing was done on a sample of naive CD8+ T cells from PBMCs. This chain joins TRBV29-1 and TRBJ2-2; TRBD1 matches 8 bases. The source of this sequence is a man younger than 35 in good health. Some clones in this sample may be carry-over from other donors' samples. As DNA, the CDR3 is TGCAGCGTTCCGACAGGGGTATTAGCCGGGGAGCTGTTTTTT. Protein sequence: CSVPTGVLAGELFF.